The 21 T cell receptor beta chains presented below share a single source sample, sequenced in a study of shared clonotypes between healthy human individuals. Naive CD8 cells comprised CD45RO-negative, CCR7-positively selected cells, excluding terminally differentiated effector memory CD45RA+ cells. Generated by immunoSEQ multiplex PCR, the TCRdb table keeps only in-frame clones and is missing some. The table has roughly 570,000 clones, 95% to 98% seen once. The sample comprised naive CD8+ T cells sorted from blood. The receptors were sampled from a man between 25 and 39 years old in good health.

This clone was detected only once. This chain connects TRBV29-1 to TRBJ2-3, with D perhaps assigned TRBD1 or TRBD2 (5 bases each). V was cut by 7 bases and J by 2 bases, with 13 bases left in between. The CDR3 runs 13 residues. From germline, CDR1 is SQVTM and CDR2 ANQGSEA. The chain's CDR3 is CSARDGYTDTQYF. The CDR3 bases are TGCAGCGCCCGGGACGGGTACACAGATACGCAGTATTTT.

Comments on this clone: Within the sample, other DNA sequences also encode this same CDR3. This rearrangement joins TRBV30 to TRBJ1-3, with D unclear. Trimming took 0 bases from V and 4 from J, leaving 4 bases between them. Germline V gene lookup returns CDR1 GTSNPN and CDR2 SVGIG (reference sequence). The CDR3 loop spans 12 amino acids. In nucleotides, the CDR3 is TGTGCCTGGAGTGTACTCGGAAACACCATATATTTT. Translation gives CAWSVLGNTIYF. The full variable domain, with the rest looked up from reference TRBV30 and TRBJ1-3, is SQTIHQWPATLVQPVGSPLSLECTVEGTSNPNLYWYRQAAGRGLQLLFYSVGIGQISSEVPQNLSASRPQDRQFILSSKKLLLSDSGFYLCAWSVLGNTIYFGEGSWLTVV.

This chain's CDR3 is CASSQGSGTPYEQYF. CDR3 DNA sequence: TGTGCCAGCAGCCAAGGATCCGGAACTCCCTACGAGCAGTACTTC. The chain employs TRBV4-2 and TRBJ2-7, with D hard to call. The V and J ends lost 1 base and 2 bases respectively, with 12 bases between them. This CDR3 is built from 15 residues. The V gene's germline CDR1 is LGHNA and CDR2 YNFKEQ.

This clone was recorded only once. The chain couples TRBV7-8 to TRBJ1-5; 9 nucleotides align to TRBD1. Per germline, CDR1 SGHVS and CDR2 FQNEAQ. This CDR3 is 17 amino acids long. V dropped 4 bases and J dropped 7; count of bases not matched to a gene: 14. CDR3 sequence reads: CASSSRRDRAIRQPQHF. The CDR3 bases are TGTGCCAGCAGCTCCAGACGGGACAGGGCGATTAGACAGCCCCAGCATTTT.

This clone came up once. This chain uses TRBV28 with TRBJ2-2; unclear D gene. This CDR3 has 17 amino acids. V gave up 6 bases and J gave up 2 bases, with 19 bases separating them. Germline V lookup: CDR1 MDHEN, CDR2 SYDVKM. The CDR3 here is CASSHPATVVNTGELFF. The CDR3 region has the DNA TGTGCCAGCAGCCACCCAGCTACCGTAGTAAACACCGGGGAGCTGTTTTTT.

J is TRBJ1-2 and V is TRBV2; D is undetermined. The CDR3 contains 11 residues. CDR1 SNHLY and CDR2 FYNNEI come from the germline V gene. Trimming took 8 bases from V and 3 from J, leaving 7 bases between them. CDR3 amino acids: CASGGDYGYTF. Written as DNA, the CDR3 is TGTGCCAGCGGCGGCGACTATGGCTACACCTTC.

The chain combines TRBV7-8 with TRBJ1-1; the match to TRBD1 covers 10 bases. The CDR3 is made up of 15 amino acids. Germline lookup yields CDR1 SGHVS and CDR2 FQNEAQ. V shed 6 bases and J 4 bases; nucleotides not matched to a gene: 8. CDR3 residues: CASSSRQGAGTEAFF. The CDR3 bases are TGTGCCAGCAGTTCTAGACAGGGGGCTGGCACTGAAGCTTTCTTT.

V and J are TRBV6-6 and TRBJ2-1; D unclear. In germline, CDR1 is MNHNY, CDR2 SVGAGI (reference sequence). CDR3 length: 13 amino acids. V was pared by 2 bases and J by 10 bases, with 12 bases between. CDR3 region: CASSYVRVDEQFF. The CDR3 region has the DNA TGTGCCAGCAGTTACGTCAGAGTGGACGAGCAGTTCTTC.

The CDR3 spells CASSPRPYEQYF. Here the CDR3 DNA reads TGTGCCAGCTCGCCCCGGCCCTACGAGCAGTACTTC. The chain is built from TRBV2 and TRBJ2-7, with D hard to call. Germline assignment: CDR1 SNHLY and CDR2 FYNNEI. This CDR3 comprises 12 residues. Between the trimmed V and J ends, which lost 8 bases and 2 bases, there was a span of 10 bases.

This sequence joins TRBV5-6 and TRBJ2-6, with TRBD1 identical over 7 bases. V shed 4 bases, J shed 1 base, and the junction held 8 bases outside the gene matches. Germline assignment: CDR1 SGHDT and CDR2 YYEEEE. The CDR3 extends over 17 amino acids. The CDR3 DNA is TGTGCCAGCAGCGGGACAGCTGCTCCATCTGGGGCCAACGTCCTGACTTTC. Its translation: CASSGTAAPSGANVLTF.

V usage is TRBV7-7 and J usage is TRBJ2-3, with 7 nucleotides matching TRBD2. CDR3 length: 13 residues. V lost 8 bases to trimming and J lost 4 bases; unmatched junction nucleotides: 6. Germline lookup yields CDR1 SSHAT and CDR2 FNYEAQ (reference sequence). Here the CDR3 reads CASDGGSPDTQYF. The CDR3 DNA is TGTGCCAGCGACGGCGGGAGCCCAGATACGCAGTATTTT.

The rearrangement links TRBV27 to TRBJ2-7; unclear D gene. In germline, CDR1 is MNHEY, CDR2 SMNVEV (reference sequence). Trimming stripped 6 bases from V and 2 bases from J, with 17 bases between. The CDR3 loop spans 15 amino acids. DNA of the CDR3: TGTGCCAGCAGGCTCAGTGACTCTGTACCCTACGAGCAGTACTTC. Translated, it gives CASRLSDSVPYEQYF.

J is TRBJ2-7 and V is TRBV2, with TRBD1 identical over 7 bases. After removal of 5 bases from V and 1 base from J, the junction contained 8 bases not matched to a gene. This CDR3 has 15 amino acids. Germline CDR1 SNHLY, CDR2 FYNNEI. The CDR3 DNA reads as TGTGCCAGCAGTTCGGGACAGATGATTTCCTACGAGCAGTACTTC. Translation: CASSSGQMISYEQYF.

V gene TRBV9 combines with J gene TRBJ2-1, with TRBD2 matching over 10 bases. This CDR3 has 15 residues. From germline, CDR1 is SGDLS and CDR2 YYNGEE. Trimming took 3 bases from V and 4 from J; bases not matched to a gene: 4. The CDR3 sequence: CASSALAGAYNEQFF. CDR3 DNA sequence: TGTGCCAGCAGCGCTCTAGCGGGAGCGTACAATGAGCAGTTCTTC.

V and J are TRBV28 and TRBJ1-5, with 12 bases fitting TRBD1. The CDR3 has 16 amino acids. The trim removed 3 bases at V and 7 bases at J, leaving 7 bases unmatched. CDR1 is MDHEN, CDR2 SYDVKM, per germline. The CDR3 nucleotides are TGTGCCAGCAGTTTTGGTCCGGGACAGGGGGCCCAGCCCCAGCATTTT. This gives the protein CASSFGPGQGAQPQHF.

The CDR3 sequence is CASTPDSSYEQYF. The DNA of the CDR3 is TGCGCCAGCACCCCAGACAGTTCTTACGAGCAGTACTTC. This chain uses TRBV5-1 with TRBJ2-7, with D perhaps TRBD1 (5 bases). From germline, CDR1 is SGHRS and CDR2 YFSETQ. The ends were cut back, 6 bases at V and 4 bases at J, with 14 bases in the middle. The CDR3 length is 13 residues.

This chain uses TRBV5-4 with TRBJ1-2; D possibly corresponds to TRBD1 (5 bases). Germline values: CDR1 SGHNT, CDR2 YYREEE (reference sequence). The CDR3 has 14 residues. Trimming removed 8 bases at V and 4 bases at J, with 18 bases between. CDR3 sequence (DNA): TGTGCCAGTACAGGAGAAAAAGAGAGCTATGGCTACACCTTC. As protein: CASTGEKESYGYTF.

This clone appeared once. The chain uses TRBV6-6 and TRBJ2-1, with TRBD2 matching 7 bases. The CDR3 totals 16 residues. The ends lost 0 bases at V and 6 bases at J; junction bases unmatched: 8. The germline V gene encodes CDR1 MNHNY and CDR2 SVGAGI (reference sequence). This CDR3 is CASSYSVLAEANEQFF. CDR3 in DNA: TGTGCCAGCAGTTACTCCGTGCTAGCGGAAGCCAATGAGCAGTTCTTC.

The table lists this clone with a few counts. The CDR3, as DNA: TGTGCCAGCAGGGGAGACAGGGTCTTCTACGAGCAGTACTTC. Protein: CASRGDRVFYEQYF. This chain connects TRBV27 to TRBJ2-7; 7 nucleotides line up with TRBD1. With 6 bases clipped from V and 3 bases from J, the junction kept 8 bases outside the gene matches. Per germline, CDR1 MNHEY and CDR2 SMNVEV (reference sequence). The CDR3 covers 14 residues.

The chain joins TRBV9 to TRBJ2-7; D unresolved. The CDR3 extends over 13 amino acids. V was shortened by 2 bases and J by 3 bases, with 9 bases between the two germline ends. CDR1 is SGDLS, CDR2 YYNGEE, per germline. CDR3 loop: CASSVDPIYEQYF. In DNA form, the CDR3 reads TGTGCCAGCAGCGTCGACCCGATCTACGAGCAGTACTTC.

V usage is TRBV19 and J usage is TRBJ2-7; D possibly corresponds to TRBD2 (6 bases). V lost 8 bases, J lost 5 bases, and 16 bases lay in between. CDR3 length: 13 residues. Germline CDR1 is LNHDA and CDR2 is SQIVND (reference sequence). DNA of the CDR3: TGTGCCAGTGGAGGGAGTTCTTCCAACGAGCAGTACTTC. It encodes CASGGSSSNEQYF.